This is a list of T cell receptor beta chains from one sample in a study of blood T cell repertoires in COVID-19. Repertoires were generated with immunoSEQ multiplex PCR, while TCRdb's copy carries only in-frame clones and drops some. The table records fewer than 85,000 clones, over 60% of them present only once. Sequenced material: peripheral blood. These receptors all stem from a man aged 65 to 79 with COVID-19, enrolled during active disease. Both conserved end residues are part of each CDR3. The D gene is left open where the match is weak. Only some rows state a clone size, as once, few, many or a class for expanded clones.

clone size,V gene,J gene,D gene,CDR3 protein,CDR3 DNA
once,TRBV7-9,TRBJ1-1,-,CASSRTQNTEAFF,TGTGCCAGCAGCCGGACACAGAACACTGAAGCTTTCTTT
-,TRBV7-2,TRBJ1-2,-,CASSSRTEGLANYGYTF,TGTGCCAGCAGCTCCCGGACAGAAGGCTTAGCTAACTATGGCTACACCTTC
-,TRBV27,TRBJ2-2,-,CASGGWSGELFF,TGTGCCAGCGGAGGGTGGTCCGGGGAGCTGTTTTTT
-,TRBV3-1/TRBV3-2,TRBJ2-1,TRBD2,CASSQGIAGGANEQFF,TGTGCCAGCAGCCAAGGGATAGCGGGAGGGGCTAATGAGCAGTTCTTC
-,TRBV5-1,TRBJ2-3,-,CASSLAGQVGDTQYF,TGCGCCAGCAGCTTGGCTGGACAAGTGGGAGATACGCAGTATTTT
-,TRBV3-1/TRBV3-2,TRBJ2-1,TRBD2,CASSQDKLAGVNEQFF,TGTGCCAGCAGCCAAGATAAACTAGCGGGAGTCAATGAGCAGTTCTTC
-,TRBV5-1,TRBJ2-1,TRBD2,CASSLGGSGNEQFF,TGCGCCAGCAGCTTGGGCGGGAGTGGGAATGAGCAGTTCTTC
-,TRBV19,TRBJ1-5,TRBD1,CASSTRQGRTGPQHF,TGTGCCAGTAGTACTAGACAGGGCCGGACAGGGCCCCAGCATTTT
few,TRBV28,TRBJ1-1,TRBD1,CASSLVQGAGNTEAFF,TGTGCCAGCAGTTTAGTCCAGGGGGCGGGGAACACTGAAGCTTTCTTT
-,TRBV18,TRBJ2-7,-,CASSPSGWQYF,TGTGCCAGCTCACCCTCGGGGTGGCAGTACTTC
-,TRBV5-1,TRBJ1-4,TRBD1,CASSQGQGFRGEKLFF,TGCGCCAGCAGCCAGGGACAGGGTTTTAGAGGTGAAAAACTGTTTTTT
once,TRBV7-9,TRBJ2-5,-,CASSFRPGPETQYF,TGTGCCAGCAGCTTCCGTCCAGGGCCGGAGACCCAGTACTTC
many,TRBV7-2,TRBJ2-2,-,CASSLAQRTGELFF,TGTGCCAGCAGCTTAGCCCAGCGGACCGGGGAGCTGTTTTTT
-,TRBV6-6,TRBJ1-2,TRBD1,CASSSRQGEWGYTF,TGTGCCAGCAGCTCAAGACAGGGAGAGTGGGGCTACACCTTC
-,TRBV19,TRBJ2-3,TRBD2,CASSPQLAGDTDTQYF,TGTGCCAGTAGTCCCCAACTAGCGGGAGACACAGATACGCAGTATTTT
-,TRBV25-1,TRBJ2-1,-,CASSEYRGSSYNEQFF,TGTGCCAGCAGTGAATATCGTGGGAGCTCCTACAATGAGCAGTTCTTC
-,TRBV6-6,TRBJ2-7,TRBD2,CASSGTSGSYEQYF,TGTGCCAGCAGCGGGACTAGCGGGAGTTACGAGCAGTACTTC
-,TRBV9,TRBJ2-1,-,CASSVAPDSYNEQFF,TGTGCCAGCAGCGTAGCACCGGACTCTTACAATGAGCAGTTCTTC
-,TRBV7-9,TRBJ1-2,-,CASSLGRVEGYTF,TGTGCCAGCAGCTTAGGGAGGGTAGAAGGCTACACCTTC
-,TRBV28,TRBJ1-3,-,CASEGSRIKNTIYF,TGTGCCAGTGAGGGCAGCCGTATTAAAAACACCATATATTTT
-,TRBV9,TRBJ1-6,-,CASSEHRSSYNSPLHF,TGTGCCAGCAGCGAGCACAGGAGCTCCTATAATTCACCCCTCCACTTT
once,TRBV5-1,TRBJ2-5,-,CASSLGAGPQETQYF,TGCGCCAGCAGCCTGGGGGCGGGCCCACAAGAGACCCAGTACTTC
-,TRBV6-4,TRBJ2-1,TRBD2,CASSESGRAYNEQFF,TGTGCCAGCAGTGAGAGCGGGAGGGCCTACAATGAGCAGTTCTTC
-,TRBV7-2,TRBJ2-1,TRBD2,CASSLGSGSYNEQFF,TGTGCCAGCAGCTTAGGTAGCGGGAGCTACAATGAGCAGTTCTTC
-,TRBV30,TRBJ1-2,-,CAWSPATVGYTF,TGTGCCTGGAGTCCCGCGACAGTCGGCTACACCTTC
-,TRBV7-2,TRBJ1-1,-,CASSLGAGLGTEAFF,TGTGCCAGCAGCTTAGGTGCGGGACTGGGCACTGAAGCTTTCTTT
-,TRBV7-8,TRBJ2-3,TRBD2,CASSQAGGPRDTQYF,TGTGCCAGCAGCCAAGCGGGAGGGCCTAGGGATACGCAGTATTTT
-,TRBV3-1/TRBV3-2,TRBJ2-7,TRBD1,CASGDRVGEQYF,TGTGCCAGCGGCGACAGGGTGGGCGAGCAGTACTTC
-,TRBV9,TRBJ2-2,-,CASSTFGAPGELFF,TGTGCCAGCAGCACCTTTGGGGCGCCCGGGGAGCTGTTTTTT
-,TRBV6-1,TRBJ1-1,-,CASSEARYGGTEAFF,TGTGCCAGCAGTGAAGCGAGATACGGGGGCACTGAAGCTTTCTTT
once,TRBV28,TRBJ2-1,TRBD1,CASSTGTVTYNEQFF,TGTGCCAGCAGTACCGGGACAGTTACCTACAATGAGCAGTTCTTC
few,TRBV19,TRBJ2-3,-,CASSIAGATDTQYF,TGTGCCAGTAGTATAGCGGGAGCCACAGATACGCAGTATTTT
-,TRBV5-1,TRBJ2-1,TRBD2,CASSLFSGSSYNEQFF,TGCGCCAGCAGCTTGTTTAGCGGGAGCTCCTACAATGAGCAGTTCTTC
-,TRBV28,TRBJ2-7,TRBD1,CASRTRDRGQSYEQYF,TGTGCCAGCAGAACCCGGGACAGGGGGCAATCCTACGAGCAGTACTTC
-,TRBV11-2,TRBJ1-4,-,CASSLVRFPEKLFF,TGTGCCAGCAGCTTAGTGAGGTTTCCTGAAAAACTGTTTTTT
-,TRBV6-2/TRBV6-3,TRBJ2-7,TRBD2,CASSYNPLRERSYEQYF,TGTGCCAGCAGTTACAATCCCTTGCGGGAGAGGTCCTACGAGCAGTACTTC
-,TRBV7-5,TRBJ2-2,-,CVRSLGQGANTGELFF,TGTGTCAGAAGCTTAGGACAGGGGGCGAACACCGGGGAGCTGTTTTTT
-,TRBV7-2,TRBJ1-2,TRBD1,CASSLAGQGVYGYTF,TGTGCCAGCAGCTTAGCGGGACAGGGGGTCTATGGCTACACCTTC
-,TRBV27,TRBJ1-1,-,CASSFRQGATEAFF,TGTGCCAGCAGTTTCCGTCAGGGTGCAACTGAAGCTTTCTTT
-,TRBV7-9,TRBJ1-2,-,CASSGDNRDYGYTF,TGTGCCAGCAGCGGGGACAATCGGGACTATGGCTACACCTTC
few,TRBV15,TRBJ2-1,TRBD2,CATSRPGLAGGKEQFF,TGTGCCACCAGCAGACCCGGACTAGCGGGAGGAAAAGAGCAGTTCTTC
-,TRBV6-5,TRBJ2-7,-,CASSYDSGFGEQYF,TGTGCCAGCAGTTATGATTCAGGGTTCGGCGAGCAGTACTTC
once,TRBV7-9,TRBJ2-7,-,CASSLSDSEYF,TGTGCCAGCAGCTTATCGGACAGCGAGTACTTC
-,TRBV6-5,TRBJ1-1,-,CASYFSNGGAEAFF,TGTGCCAGCTACTTTTCAAACGGGGGGGCTGAAGCTTTCTTT
-,TRBV6-5,TRBJ2-7,-,CASSAGWSAYEQYF,TGTGCCAGCAGCGCGGGATGGTCGGCTTACGAGCAGTACTTC
-,TRBV28,TRBJ1-2,TRBD1,CASTFPPGQGITF,TGTGCCAGCACCTTTCCCCCGGGACAGGGTATCACCTTC